The 28 T cell receptor beta chains presented below share a single source sample, sequenced in a study of metastatic and nonmetastatic thyroid tumors. The entire patient cohort was treatment-naive prior to thyroid surgery. With MiXCR, TCRdb called clones anew from the PCR reads. The data contain about 40,000 clones, roughly 16% of them singletons. Material for sequencing was blood. These receptors were collected from a female donor with papillary thyroid cancer or a benign thyroid nodule (not recorded which). Some clones in this sample may be carry-over from other donors' samples.

This clone has ten or more counts. V is TRBV5-6 and J is TRBJ1-5, with no clear D. In germline, CDR1 is SGHDT, CDR2 YYEEEE. V lost 1 base and J 0 bases, leaving 11 bases between the germline ends. The CDR3 consists of 16 residues. CDR3 region: CASSLTAGASNQPQHF. As DNA, the CDR3 is TGTGCCAGCAGCTTGACGGCAGGCGCTAGCAATCAGCCCCAGCATTTT.

This clone showed up just a few times. The rearrangement uses TRBV6-1 and TRBJ2-5; D might be TRBD1 (6 bases). The CDR3 has 15 residues. The germline V and J ends were trimmed by 5 bases and 2 bases, with 15 bases remaining between them. Germline V CDR1 and CDR2: MNHNS, SASEGT. The CDR3 sequence: CASSPLGGPQETQYF. The DNA for the CDR3 is TGTGCCAGCAGTCCGCTTGGGGGCCCTCAAGAGACCCAGTACTTC.

This clone was recorded at least ten times. This chain uses TRBV6-1 with TRBJ1-2; D is unresolved. The CDR3 has 12 amino acids. The germline gives CDR1 MNHNS, CDR2 SASEGT. Trimming cost V 7 bases and J 2 bases, with 8 bases left between them. As DNA, the CDR3 is TGTGCCAGCAACCAGATGAACTATGGCTACACCTTC. This codes for CASNQMNYGYTF.

This clone was detected only a few times. The gene calls are TRBV28 and TRBJ2-2; 9 bases fit TRBD2. Germline V gene lookup returns CDR1 MDHEN and CDR2 SYDVKM. The V and J ends lost 5 bases and 7 bases, in that order; junction bases with no gene match: 11. The CDR3 runs to 16 residues. The CDR3 nucleotides are TGTGCCAGCAGTCTGACGGGCGGGGGGGCCGGCGGGGAGCTGTTTTTT. It is translated as CASSLTGGGAGGELFF. The full variable domain, in which reference TRBV28 and TRBJ2-2 provide the parts outside the CDR3, is DVKVTQSSRYLVKRTGEKVFLECVQDMDHENMFWYRQDPGLGLRLIYFSYDVKMKEKGDIPEGYSVSREKKERFSLILESASTNQTSMYLCASSLTGGGAGGELFFGEGSRLTVL.

There are many counts of this clone. This chain uses TRBV5-1 with TRBJ1-6; no reliable D call. Between the trimmed V and J ends, which lost 4 bases and 0 bases, there was a span of 8 bases. This CDR3 has 15 residues. Germline V gene lookup returns CDR1 SGHRS and CDR2 YFSETQ. As DNA, the CDR3 is TGCGCCAGCAGCAGTTCGAGCTCCTATAATTCACCCCTCCACTTT. It encodes CASSSSSSYNSPLHF.

At least ten counts were recorded for this clone. The chain employs TRBV6-5 and TRBJ2-1, with TRBD2 matching over 12 bases. CDR3 length: 15 amino acids. J gave up 3 bases and V 5 bases, and 2 bases lay outside the gene matches. Germline lookup yields CDR1 MNHEY and CDR2 SVGAGI. CDR3 sequence reads: CASSPTSGGYNEQFF. In nucleotides, the CDR3 is TGTGCCAGCAGTCCGACTAGCGGGGGCTACAATGAGCAGTTCTTC.

This clone was seen more than once but under ten times. This sequence joins TRBV28 and TRBJ2-7; tentatively, D is TRBD2 (6 bases). Germline values: CDR1 MDHEN, CDR2 SYDVKM. The CDR3 spans 13 residues. The V end lost 3 bases, the J end lost 2 bases, and 8 bases lay between the germline ends. The CDR3 protein is CASSFGGTYEQYF. CDR3 in DNA: TGTGCCAGCAGTTTCGGCGGGACCTACGAGCAGTACTTC.

In this sample, this clone turned up many times. The chain combines TRBV5-1 with TRBJ2-7; perhaps TRBD2 as D (6 bases). The CDR3 length is 14 residues. V lost 3 bases, J lost 0 bases, and 10 bases lay in between. In germline, CDR1 is SGHRS, CDR2 YFSETQ. The CDR3 protein is CASSSRLDSYEQYF. In DNA form, the CDR3 reads TGCGCCAGCAGCTCCCGACTAGACTCCTACGAGCAGTACTTC.

At least ten counts were recorded for this clone. The gene calls are TRBV5-1 and TRBJ2-7, with D possibly matching TRBD1 (6 bases). The CDR3 spans 16 residues. Trimming cost V 4 bases and J 3 bases, with 20 bases left between them. Germline CDR1 is SGHRS and CDR2 is YFSETQ. The CDR3 loop is CASSQGHPREFYEQYF. DNA of the CDR3: TGCGCCAGCAGCCAGGGACACCCTAGGGAATTCTACGAGCAGTACTTC.

This clone has at least ten counts. The J gene is TRBJ2-2, the V gene TRBV11-3; D not certain. Germline lookup yields CDR1 SGHNT and CDR2 YENEEA. This CDR3 contains 12 residues. The V gene lost 2 bases and the J gene lost 6 bases, with 4 bases spanning the gap. Here the CDR3 reads CASSLFSGELFF. Here the CDR3 DNA reads TGTGCCAGCAGCTTATTCTCCGGGGAGCTGTTTTTT.

The chain has TRBV9 and TRBJ2-1; 14 nucleotides line up with TRBD2. The CDR3 is made up of 19 amino acids. Germline lookup yields CDR1 SGDLS and CDR2 YYNGEE. V shed 0 bases and J 0 bases; nucleotides not matched to a gene: 5. For the CDR3, the DNA is TGTGCCAGCAGCGTAGAAGGGACTAGCGGGAGTCTCTCCTACAATGAGCAGTTCTTC. Translating it yields CASSVEGTSGSLSYNEQFF.

This clone was detected only a few times. This clone may be a read error of a much larger clone one base away. This same CDR3 is encoded by further DNA sequences in the sample. The rearrangement links TRBV7-2 to TRBJ2-3; the D is unclear. The length of the CDR3 is 14 residues. Looked up from germline, CDR1 is SGHTA and CDR2 is FQGNSA. Trimming took off 3 bases at V and 6 bases at J, with 13 bases between the two ends. The CDR3 reads CASSFHPRADTQYF. CDR3 in DNA: TGTGCCAGCAGCTTTCACCCTAGAGCGGATACGCAGTATTTT.

The rearrangement links TRBV7-2 to TRBJ2-7; 9 bases are shared with TRBD1. The CDR3 totals 14 residues. The J segment lost 2 bases and the V segment lost 5 bases, leaving 4 bases of the junction unmatched. Germline loops: CDR1 SGHTA, CDR2 FQGNSA. The chain's CDR3 is CASSPTGGAYEQYF. CDR3 nucleotide sequence: TGTGCCAGCAGCCCAACAGGGGGCGCCTACGAGCAGTACTTC.

The chain carries TRBV5-1 and TRBJ2-7; D may be TRBD1 (5 bases). CDR3 length equals 14 residues. Germline V gene lookup returns CDR1 SGHRS and CDR2 YFSETQ. V was clipped by 4 bases and J by 2 bases, with 13 bases between them. The CDR3 reads CASSIQVPTYEQYF. The CDR3 nucleotides are TGCGCCAGCAGCATACAGGTACCTACCTACGAGCAGTACTTC.

This clone qualifies as medium-sized (0.01 to 0.1%). V is TRBV30 and J is TRBJ1-1; D is possibly TRBD1 (5 bases). Germline V CDR1 and CDR2: GTSNPN, SVGIG (reference sequence). There are 13 residues in the CDR3. The V gene lost 4 bases and the J gene lost 3 bases, with 12 bases spanning the gap. CDR3 in amino acids: CAWIPRDYTEAFF. CDR3 bases: TGTGCCTGGATTCCCCGGGACTACACTGAAGCTTTCTTT. Full variable domain (remainder filled in from reference TRBV30 and TRBJ1-1): SQTIHQWPATLVQPVGSPLSLECTVEGTSNPNLYWYRQAAGRGLQLLFYSVGIGQISSEVPQNLSASRPQDRQFILSSKKLLLSDSGFYLCAWIPRDYTEAFFGQGTRLTVV.

Ten or more counts support this clone. The chain employs TRBV12-3 or TRBV12-4 and TRBJ1-2; unclear D gene. The CDR3 spans 11 residues. V shed 10 bases and J shed 3 bases, with 9 bases lying between them. The CDR3 region has the DNA TGTGCCACCCGGGCACACTATGGCTACACCTTC. The encoded protein is CATRAHYGYTF.

CDR3 residues: CASKSQTVDAEAFF. The CDR3 nucleotides read TGTGCCAGCAAGTCCCAGACTGTAGACGCTGAAGCTTTCTTT. This rearrangement joins TRBV6-2 or TRBV6-3 to TRBJ1-1; D unresolved. The CDR3 sequence is 14 residues long. Trimming pared 7 bases from V and 6 bases from J, leaving 18 bases between. Germline CDR1 and CDR2: MNHEY and SVGEGT.

On this clone: This likely comes from a read error, as the CDR3 has no conserved phenylalanine or tryptophan at its end. V usage is TRBV20-1 and J usage is TRBJ2-5, with TRBD2 matching 15 bases. Per the germline V gene, CDR1 is DFQATT and CDR2 is SNEGSKA (reference sequence). The CDR3 has 17 residues. V dropped 5 bases and J dropped 5; count of bases not matched to a gene: 12. The CDR3 loop reads CSAPSLGLAGGRETQYS. The CDR3 nucleotides are TGCAGTGCTCCCTCCCTGGGACTAGCGGGAGGTCGGGAGACCCAGTACTCC.

This clone has at least ten counts. The V call is TRBV19, the J call TRBJ1-6, with 7 bases matching TRBD1. Germline V lookup: CDR1 LNHDA, CDR2 SQIVND (reference sequence). Trimming removed 4 bases from V and 10 bases from J; junction bases left unmatched: 10. This CDR3 is 15 amino acids long. CDR3 nucleotides: TGTGCCAGTAGTACCGGACAGGCCCAGCGATCACCCCTCCACTTT. This translates into CASSTGQAQRSPLHF.

This clone was recorded many times. The rearrangement links TRBV27 to TRBJ1-1; no clear D. Germline V CDR1 and CDR2: MNHEY, SMNVEV (reference sequence). CDR3 length: 12 amino acids. V was trimmed by 4 bases and J by 1 base, leaving 4 bases between them. In DNA, the CDR3 is TGTGCCAGCAGTTCACAGAACACTGAAGCTTTCTTT. Residues: CASSSQNTEAFF.

This clone was seen at least ten times. In nucleotides, the CDR3 is TGCGCCAGCAGACAGACAGGGGTGGCCTACGAGCAGTACTTC. It yields the protein CASRQTGVAYEQYF. This rearrangement joins TRBV4-1 to TRBJ2-7, with TRBD1 matching over 8 bases. This CDR3 is 14 amino acids long. In germline, CDR1 is MGHRA, CDR2 YSYEKL. J lost 2 bases, V lost 6 bases, and 6 bases had no gene match.

This clone was seen at least ten times. The V and J genes are TRBV10-3 and TRBJ1-1; D gene ambiguous. The germline V and J ends were trimmed by 6 bases and 4 bases, with 18 bases remaining between them. The CDR3 runs 15 residues. In germline, CDR1 is ENHRY, CDR2 SYGVKD. CDR3 protein: CAIRPSYGSSTEAFF. Written as DNA, the CDR3 is TGTGCCATCAGGCCCTCCTATGGGTCTAGCACTGAAGCTTTCTTT.

The gene calls are TRBV28 and TRBJ1-1, with a possible D match to TRBD1 (6 bases). V was shortened by 11 bases and J by 4 bases, with 14 bases between the two germline ends. The CDR3 sequence is 12 residues long. CDR1 is MDHEN, CDR2 SYDVKM, per germline. As DNA, the CDR3 is TGTGCCCTACAGGGTTTAAGCACTGAAGCTTTCTTT. Translated: CALQGLSTEAFF.

This clone ranks as medium-sized. CDR3 nucleotides: TGTGCCAGCAAAAGACAGGCCCCCTCTGGAAACACCATATATTTT. Residues: CASKRQAPSGNTIYF. V usage is TRBV6-2 or TRBV6-3 and J usage is TRBJ1-3, with D possibly being TRBD1 (6 bases). Germline V gives CDR1 MNHEY, CDR2 SVGEGT. Trimming took 7 bases from V and 0 from J, leaving 13 bases between them. This CDR3 spans 15 amino acids.

This clone was counted many times. The chain employs TRBV12-3 or TRBV12-4 and TRBJ2-7; 8 bases match TRBD1. The CDR3 contains 14 residues. The V gene end was trimmed by 5 bases and the J gene end by 1 base; junction bases not matched to a gene: 4. The CDR3 region has the DNA TGTGCCAGCAGTCGGGACAGGACTTCCTACGAGCAGTACTTC. Its protein is CASSRDRTSYEQYF.

This clone has a single count. The chain carries TRBV11-3 and TRBJ2-7; no clear D. This CDR3 spans 14 amino acids. Trimming stripped 1 base from V and 3 bases from J, with 10 bases between. Germline values: CDR1 SGHNT, CDR2 YENEEA. In nucleotides, the CDR3 is TGTGCCAGCAGCTTAGCAGGTGAACTCTACGAGCAGTACTTC. Translated: CASSLAGELYEQYF. Combining the CDR3 with reference TRBV11-3 and TRBJ2-7 gives the whole variable domain EAGVVQSPRYKIIEKKQPVAFWCNPISGHNTLYWYLQNLGQGPELLIRYENEEAVDDSQLPKDRFSAERLKGVDSTLKIQPAELGDSAVYLCASSLAGELYEQYFGPGTRLTVT.

This clone showed up just a few times. The chain is built from TRBV13 and TRBJ2-7; D is unclear. This CDR3 has 15 amino acids. V was shortened by 4 bases and J by 4 bases, with 17 bases between the two germline ends. Germline V gene sequence: CDR1 PRHDT, CDR2 FYEKMQ (reference sequence). The chain's CDR3 is CASSSTPTPAYEQYF. In DNA, the CDR3 is TGTGCCAGCAGCTCAACCCCGACCCCGGCTTACGAGCAGTACTTC.

This clone was detected only a few times. V usage is TRBV6-2 or TRBV6-3 and J usage is TRBJ2-7; D remains unclear. Trimming removed 7 bases at V and 2 bases at J, with 21 bases between. The length of the CDR3 is 16 residues. Per the germline V gene, CDR1 is MNHEY and CDR2 is SVGEGT. This chain's CDR3 is CASTFVPLQAPYEQYF. CDR3 DNA: TGTGCCAGCACTTTCGTCCCCCTCCAGGCTCCCTACGAGCAGTACTTC.